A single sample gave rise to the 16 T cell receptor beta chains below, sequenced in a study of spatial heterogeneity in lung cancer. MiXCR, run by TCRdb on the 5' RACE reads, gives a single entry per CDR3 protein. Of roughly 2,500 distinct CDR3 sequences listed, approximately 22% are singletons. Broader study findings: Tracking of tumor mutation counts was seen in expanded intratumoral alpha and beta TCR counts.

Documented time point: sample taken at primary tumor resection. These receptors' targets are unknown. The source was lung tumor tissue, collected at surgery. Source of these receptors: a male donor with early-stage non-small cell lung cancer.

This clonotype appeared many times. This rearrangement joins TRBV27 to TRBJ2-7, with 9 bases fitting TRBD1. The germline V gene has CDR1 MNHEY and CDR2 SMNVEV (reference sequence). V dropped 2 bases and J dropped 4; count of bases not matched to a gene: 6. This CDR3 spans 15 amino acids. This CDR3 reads CASSLGTTGGYEQYF. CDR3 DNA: TGTGCCAGCAGTTTAGGGACGACAGGGGGGTACGAGCAGTACTTC.

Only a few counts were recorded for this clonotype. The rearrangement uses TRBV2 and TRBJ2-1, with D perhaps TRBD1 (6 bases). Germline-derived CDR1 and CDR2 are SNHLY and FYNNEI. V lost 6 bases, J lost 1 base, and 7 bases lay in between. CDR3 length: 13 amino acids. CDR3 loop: CASSGTSYNEQFF. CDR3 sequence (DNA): TGTGCCAGCAGCGGGACATCCTACAATGAGCAGTTCTTC.

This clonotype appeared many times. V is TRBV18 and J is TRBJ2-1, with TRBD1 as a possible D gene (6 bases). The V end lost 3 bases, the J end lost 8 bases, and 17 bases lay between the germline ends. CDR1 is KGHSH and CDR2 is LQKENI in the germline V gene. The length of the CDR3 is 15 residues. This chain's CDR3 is CASSPLRQVRYEQFF. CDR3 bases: TGTGCCAGCTCACCGCTAAGACAGGTTCGATATGAGCAGTTCTTC. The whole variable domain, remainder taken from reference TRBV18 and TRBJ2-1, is NAGVMQNPRHLVRRRGQEARLRCSPMKGHSHVYWYRQLPEEGLKFMVYLQKENIIDESGMPKERFSAEFPKEGPSILRIQQVVRGDSAAYFCASSPLRQVRYEQFFGPGTRLTVL.

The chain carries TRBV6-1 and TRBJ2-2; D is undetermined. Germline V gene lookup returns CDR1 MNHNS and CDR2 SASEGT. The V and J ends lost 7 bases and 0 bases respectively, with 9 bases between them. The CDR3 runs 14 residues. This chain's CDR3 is CASTAGTNTGELFF. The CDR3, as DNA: TGTGCCAGCACCGCAGGAACGAACACCGGGGAGCTGTTTTTT.

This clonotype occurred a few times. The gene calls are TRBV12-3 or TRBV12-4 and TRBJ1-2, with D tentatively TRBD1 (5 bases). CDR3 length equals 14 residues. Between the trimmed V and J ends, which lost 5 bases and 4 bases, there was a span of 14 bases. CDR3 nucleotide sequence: TGTGCCAGCAGTCCCCGGGACTTTCTCTATGGCTACACCTTC. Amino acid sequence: CASSPRDFLYGYTF.

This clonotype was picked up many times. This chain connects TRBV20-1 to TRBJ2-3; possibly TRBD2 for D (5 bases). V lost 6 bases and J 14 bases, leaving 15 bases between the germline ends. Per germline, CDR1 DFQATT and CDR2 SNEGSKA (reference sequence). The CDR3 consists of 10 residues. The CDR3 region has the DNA TGCAGTGCCCAGAAGGAGGTGGGGTATTTT. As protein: CSAQKEVGYF.

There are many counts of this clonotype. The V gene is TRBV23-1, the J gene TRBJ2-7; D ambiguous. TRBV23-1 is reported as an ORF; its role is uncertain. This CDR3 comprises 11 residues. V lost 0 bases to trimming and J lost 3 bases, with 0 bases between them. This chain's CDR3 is CASSQSYEQYV. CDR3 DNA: TGCGCCAGCAGTCAATCCTACGAGCAGTACGTC.

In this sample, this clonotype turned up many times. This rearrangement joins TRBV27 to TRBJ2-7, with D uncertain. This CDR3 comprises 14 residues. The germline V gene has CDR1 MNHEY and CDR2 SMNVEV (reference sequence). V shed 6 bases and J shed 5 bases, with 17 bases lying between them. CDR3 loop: CASRSMGLGNEQYF. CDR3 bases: TGTGCCAGCAGGTCGATGGGCCTGGGGAACGAGCAGTACTTC.

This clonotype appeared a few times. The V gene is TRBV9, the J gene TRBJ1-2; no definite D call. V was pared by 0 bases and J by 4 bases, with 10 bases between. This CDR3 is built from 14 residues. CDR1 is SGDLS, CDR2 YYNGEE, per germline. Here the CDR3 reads CASSVDQASYGYTF. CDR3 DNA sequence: TGTGCCAGCAGCGTAGATCAGGCCAGCTATGGCTACACCTTC. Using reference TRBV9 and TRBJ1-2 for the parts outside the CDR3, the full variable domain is DSGVTQTPKHLITATGQRVTLRCSPRSGDLSVYWYQQSLDQGLQFLIQYYNGEERAKGNILERFSAQQFPDLHSELNLSSLELGDSALYFCASSVDQASYGYTFGSGTRLTVV.

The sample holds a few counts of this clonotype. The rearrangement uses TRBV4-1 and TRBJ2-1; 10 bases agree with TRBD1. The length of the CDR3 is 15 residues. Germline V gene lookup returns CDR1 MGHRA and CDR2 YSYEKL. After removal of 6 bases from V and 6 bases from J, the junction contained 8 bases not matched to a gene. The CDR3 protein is CASRPGQGVTNEQFF. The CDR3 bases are TGCGCCAGCAGACCCGGACAGGGGGTCACCAATGAGCAGTTCTTC.

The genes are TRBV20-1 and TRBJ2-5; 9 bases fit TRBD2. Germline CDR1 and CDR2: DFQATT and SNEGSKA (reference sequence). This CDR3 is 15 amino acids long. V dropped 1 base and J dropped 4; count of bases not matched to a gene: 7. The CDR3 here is CSARAGAGGRETQYF. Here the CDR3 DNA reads TGCAGTGCTAGAGCTGGAGCGGGAGGTCGAGAGACCCAGTACTTC.

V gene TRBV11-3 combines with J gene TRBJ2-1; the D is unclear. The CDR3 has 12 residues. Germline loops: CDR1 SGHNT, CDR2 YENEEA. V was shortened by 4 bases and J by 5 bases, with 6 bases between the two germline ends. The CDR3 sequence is CASSSRHNEQFF. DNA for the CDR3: TGTGCCAGCAGCTCCCGACACAATGAGCAGTTCTTC.

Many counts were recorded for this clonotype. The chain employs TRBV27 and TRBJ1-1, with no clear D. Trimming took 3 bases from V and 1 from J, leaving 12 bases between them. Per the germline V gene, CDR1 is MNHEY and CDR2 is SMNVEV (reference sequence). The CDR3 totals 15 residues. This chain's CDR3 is CASSFKRPQNTEAFF. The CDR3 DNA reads TGTGCCAGCAGTTTCAAAAGACCACAGAACACTGAAGCTTTCTTT.

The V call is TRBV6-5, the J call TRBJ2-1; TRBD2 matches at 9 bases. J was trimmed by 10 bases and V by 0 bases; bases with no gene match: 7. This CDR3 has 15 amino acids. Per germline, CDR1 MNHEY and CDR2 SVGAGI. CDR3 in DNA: TGTGCCAGCAGTTACTCCCGTCTAGCGGGACAAGAGCAGTTCTTC. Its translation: CASSYSRLAGQEQFF.

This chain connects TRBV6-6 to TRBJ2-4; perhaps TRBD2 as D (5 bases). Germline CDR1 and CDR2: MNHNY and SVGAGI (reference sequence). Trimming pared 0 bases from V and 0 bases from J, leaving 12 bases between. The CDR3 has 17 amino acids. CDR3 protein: CASSYSRADQAKNIQYF. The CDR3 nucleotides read TGTGCCAGCAGTTACTCGAGGGCCGACCAAGCCAAAAACATTCAGTACTTC.

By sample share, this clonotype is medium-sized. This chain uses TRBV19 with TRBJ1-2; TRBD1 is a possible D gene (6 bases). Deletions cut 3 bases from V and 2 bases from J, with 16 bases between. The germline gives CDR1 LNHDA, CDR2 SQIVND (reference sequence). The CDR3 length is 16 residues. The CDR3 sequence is CASSITGYYGNYGYTF. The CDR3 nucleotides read TGTGCCAGTAGTATTACAGGGTACTACGGAAACTATGGCTACACCTTC.